This TCR beta chain was obtained from a study of identifying expanded T cells in peripheral blood. Study-level points and caveats: Variance in clone template counts between roughly 2-week samples significantly increased with total template count across all healthy donors. Technical replicates showed about 1.2 changed clones; two weeks around 15; four weeks 19.

No infections or other immune events were documented during collection. CDR3 length: 11 amino acids. Germline V CDR1 and CDR2: SEHNR, FQNEAQ (reference sequence). Trimming shortened V by 5 bases and J by 7 bases, and 8 bases separated the two germline ends. To note about this clone: What it binds is not known.

The table came from immunoSEQ multiplex PCR; TCRdb's copy has only in-frame clones and leaves some out. The sample holds 100,000 to 150,000 clones; approximately 86% are singletons and the top ten take about 8%. Sequences were obtained from blood. The rearrangement uses TRBV7-9 and TRBJ1-1; a weak D match, TRBD1 (6 bases). The sequence was obtained from a person aged 18 to 70 in good health. The CDR3: CASSRTVEAFF. CDR3 in DNA: TGTGCCAGCAGCCGGACAGTTGAAGCTTTCTTT.